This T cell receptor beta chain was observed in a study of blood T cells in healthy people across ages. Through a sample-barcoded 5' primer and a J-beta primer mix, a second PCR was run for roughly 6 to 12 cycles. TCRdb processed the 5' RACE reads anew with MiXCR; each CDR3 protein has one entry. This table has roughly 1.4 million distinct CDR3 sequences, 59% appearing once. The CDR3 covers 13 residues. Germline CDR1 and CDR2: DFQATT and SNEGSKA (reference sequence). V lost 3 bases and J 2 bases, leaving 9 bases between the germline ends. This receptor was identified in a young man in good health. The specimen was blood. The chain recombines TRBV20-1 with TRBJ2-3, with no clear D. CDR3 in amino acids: CSARILLTDTQYF. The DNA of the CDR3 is TGCAGTGCTAGGATCCTCCTCACAGATACGCAGTATTTT.